The source of this T cell receptor beta chain is a study of CD8 T cells in ankylosing spondylitis. Study-wide results and limits: It was reported that disease-linked clones were significantly enriched in matched ankylosing spondylitis synovial fluid. Roughly 8 highly homologous variants made up a TCR beta motif, and this motif appeared characteristic of ankylosing spondylitis blood.

TCRdb redid the calling of the 5' RACE reads with MiXCR, one entry per CDR3 protein. The sample lists roughly 700,000 distinct CDR3 sequences; 15% to 20% were seen once. The CDR3 is made up of 15 amino acids. Trimming shortened V by 0 bases and J by 7 bases, and 10 bases separated the two germline ends. Looked up from germline, CDR1 is MNHEY and CDR2 is SVGAGI. Details on this clonotype: The antigen remains undetermined.

V usage is TRBV6-5 and J usage is TRBJ1-6; no clear D gene. Specimen: blood, either unsorted or a sorted T cell fraction (not recorded which). This clonotype was obtained from a male donor with ankylosing spondylitis. CDR3 nucleotides: TGTGCCAGCAGTTACTCGAGGAGTGGGAATTCACCCCTCCACTTT. Residues: CASSYSRSGNSPLHF.